These 5 T cell receptor beta chains were all obtained from the same sample, sequenced in a study of human T cells and chemical hapten exposure. TCRdb called the 5' RACE reads again in MiXCR, with one record for every CDR3 protein. Among 150,000 or so distinct CDR3 sequences listed, 4.1% were seen once. Unfractionated whole blood yielded the extracted total RNA. The receptors come from a female donor in good health.

This clonotype was observed at least ten times. The V and J genes are TRBV14 and TRBJ2-1; 9 nucleotides match TRBD1. The CDR3 runs to 12 residues. The V gene's germline CDR1 is SGHDN and CDR2 FVKESK. The V and J ends lost 6 bases and 9 bases, in that order; junction bases with no gene match: 3. Here the CDR3 reads CASSTGGFEQFF. The CDR3 DNA is TGTGCCAGCAGTACAGGGGGCTTTGAGCAGTTCTTC.

This clonotype was seen at least ten times. The chain links TRBV11-2 to TRBJ1-3; D is ambiguous. The CDR3 sequence is 13 residues long. Germline-derived CDR1 and CDR2 are SGHAT and FQNNGV. The V end lost 0 bases, the J end lost 5 bases, and 5 bases lay between the germline ends. For the CDR3, the DNA is TGTGCCAGCAGCTTAGACCCCCGAAACACCATATATTTT. Translating gives CASSLDPRNTIYF.

A note on this clonotype: A much bigger clone sits one base away, suggesting this may be a read error. V and J are TRBV9 and TRBJ1-6; D unclear. Germline CDR1 is SGDLS and CDR2 is YYNGEE. The germline V and J ends were trimmed by 0 bases and 11 bases, with 6 bases remaining between them. The CDR3 has 12 residues. The DNA for the CDR3 is TGTGCCAGCAGCGTAGGGGCTGCACCCCTCCACTTT. It is translated as CASSVGAAPLHF.

In its sample, this clonotype was seen a few times. The chain is built from TRBV20-1 and TRBJ2-1, with 7 bases that match TRBD2. J was trimmed by 0 bases and V by 4 bases; bases with no gene match: 6. Germline V lookup: CDR1 DFQATT, CDR2 SNEGSKA (reference sequence). The CDR3 extends over 15 amino acids. The CDR3, as DNA: TGCAGTGCTACGGACGGGGGGACCTCCTACAATGAGCAGTTCTTC. As protein: CSATDGGTSYNEQFF.

There are many counts of this clonotype. The J gene is TRBJ2-3, the V gene TRBV2; TRBD1 agrees at 7 bases. Germline CDR1 SNHLY, CDR2 FYNNEI. The CDR3 runs to 14 residues. V dropped 6 bases and J dropped 2; count of bases not matched to a gene: 5. For the CDR3, the DNA is TGTGCCAGCAGACAGGGGTTGCCCACAGATACGCAGTATTTT. Translation gives CASRQGLPTDTQYF.